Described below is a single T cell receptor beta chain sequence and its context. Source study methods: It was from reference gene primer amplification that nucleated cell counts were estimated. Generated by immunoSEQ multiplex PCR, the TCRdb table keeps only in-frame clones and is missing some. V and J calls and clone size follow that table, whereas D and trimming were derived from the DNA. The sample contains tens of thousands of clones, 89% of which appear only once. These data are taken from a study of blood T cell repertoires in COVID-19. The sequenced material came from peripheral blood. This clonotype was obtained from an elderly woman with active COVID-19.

CDR3 bases: TGCGCCAGCAGCCCTAGCGGGATTTACAATGAGCAGTTCTTC. This encodes CASSPSGIYNEQFF. The rearrangement joins TRBV5-1 to TRBJ2-1; 9 bases are shared with TRBD2. The germline CDR1 and CDR2 sequences are SGHRS and YFSETQ. Germline trimming cut 4 bases from V and 4 bases from J; bases unmatched to any gene: 3. This CDR3 has 14 amino acids.